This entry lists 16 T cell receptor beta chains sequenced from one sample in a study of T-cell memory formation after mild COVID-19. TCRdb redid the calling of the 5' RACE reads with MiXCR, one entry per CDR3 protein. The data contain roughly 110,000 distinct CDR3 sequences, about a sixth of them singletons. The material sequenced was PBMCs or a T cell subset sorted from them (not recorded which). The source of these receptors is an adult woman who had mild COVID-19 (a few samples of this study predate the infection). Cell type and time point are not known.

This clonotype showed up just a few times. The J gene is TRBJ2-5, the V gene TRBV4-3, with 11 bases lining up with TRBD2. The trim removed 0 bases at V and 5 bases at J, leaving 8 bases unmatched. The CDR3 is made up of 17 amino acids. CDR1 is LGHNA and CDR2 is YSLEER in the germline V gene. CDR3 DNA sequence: TGCGCCAGCAGCCAAGATCCCGGGACTAGCGGTACGGAGACCCAGTACTTC. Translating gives CASSQDPGTSGTETQYF.

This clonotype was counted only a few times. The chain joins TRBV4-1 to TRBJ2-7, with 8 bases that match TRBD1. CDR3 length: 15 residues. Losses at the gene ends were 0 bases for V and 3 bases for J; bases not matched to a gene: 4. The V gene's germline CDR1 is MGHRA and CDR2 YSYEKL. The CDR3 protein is CASSQEAGGHYEQYF. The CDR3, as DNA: TGCGCCAGCAGCCAAGAGGCAGGGGGCCACTACGAGCAGTACTTC.

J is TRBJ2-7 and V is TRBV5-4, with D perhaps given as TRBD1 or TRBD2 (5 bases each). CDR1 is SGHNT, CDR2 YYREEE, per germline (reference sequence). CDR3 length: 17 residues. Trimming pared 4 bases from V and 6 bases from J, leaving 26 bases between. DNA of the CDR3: TGTGCCAGCAGCCTCACAGGAGGTGGGAGCCCCAGTGGCGAGCAGTACTTC. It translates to CASSLTGGGSPSGEQYF.

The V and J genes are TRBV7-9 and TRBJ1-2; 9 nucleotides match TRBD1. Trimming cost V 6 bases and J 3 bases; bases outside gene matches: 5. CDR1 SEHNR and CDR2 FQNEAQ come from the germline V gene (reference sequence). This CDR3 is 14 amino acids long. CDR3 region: CASSTGGADYGYTF. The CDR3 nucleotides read TGTGCCAGCAGTACAGGGGGCGCCGACTATGGCTACACCTTC.

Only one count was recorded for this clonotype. The chain's CDR3 is CASRTGMSDTQYF. In DNA form, the CDR3 reads TGTGCCAGCAGGACAGGGATGTCAGATACGCAGTATTTT. V and J are TRBV11-2 and TRBJ2-3; 7 positions match TRBD1. The length of the CDR3 is 13 residues. CDR1 is SGHAT and CDR2 is FQNNGV in the germline V gene. Trimming at V came to 6 bases and at J to 4 bases, leaving 4 bases not matched to a gene.

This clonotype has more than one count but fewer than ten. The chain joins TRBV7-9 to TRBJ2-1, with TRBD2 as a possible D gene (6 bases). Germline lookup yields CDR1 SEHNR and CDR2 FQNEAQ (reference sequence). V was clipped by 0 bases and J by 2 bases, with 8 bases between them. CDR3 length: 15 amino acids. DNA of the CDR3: TGTGCCAGCAGCTTAGCGGGGGGAACCTACAATGAGCAGTTCTTC. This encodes CASSLAGGTYNEQFF.

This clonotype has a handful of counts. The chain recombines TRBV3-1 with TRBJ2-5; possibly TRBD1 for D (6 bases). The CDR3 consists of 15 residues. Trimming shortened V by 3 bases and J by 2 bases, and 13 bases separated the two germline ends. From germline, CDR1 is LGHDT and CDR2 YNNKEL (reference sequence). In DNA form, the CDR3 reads TGTGCCAGCAGCCAGGCCAACAGGGTTCAAGAGACCCAGTACTTC. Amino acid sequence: CASSQANRVQETQYF.

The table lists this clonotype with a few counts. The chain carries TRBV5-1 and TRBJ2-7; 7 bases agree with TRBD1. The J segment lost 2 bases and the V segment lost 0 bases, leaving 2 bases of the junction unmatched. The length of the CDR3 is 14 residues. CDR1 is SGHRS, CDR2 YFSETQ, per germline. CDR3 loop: CASSLEQGPYEQYF. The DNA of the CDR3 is TGCGCCAGCAGCTTGGAACAGGGGCCCTACGAGCAGTACTTC.

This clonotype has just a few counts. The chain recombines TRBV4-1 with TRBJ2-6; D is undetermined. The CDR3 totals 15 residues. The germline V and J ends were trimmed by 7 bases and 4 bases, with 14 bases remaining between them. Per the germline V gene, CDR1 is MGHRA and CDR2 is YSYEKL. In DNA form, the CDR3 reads TGCGCCAGCACCCGACTTTCCTTCGGGGCCAACGTCCTGACTTTC. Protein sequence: CASTRLSFGANVLTF.

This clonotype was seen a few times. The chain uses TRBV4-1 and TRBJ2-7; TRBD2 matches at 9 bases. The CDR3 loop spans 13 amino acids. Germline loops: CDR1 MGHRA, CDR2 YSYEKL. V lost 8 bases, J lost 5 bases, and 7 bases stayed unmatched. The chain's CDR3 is CASRGGLADEQYF. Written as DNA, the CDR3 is TGCGCCAGCCGCGGGGGACTAGCTGACGAGCAGTACTTC.

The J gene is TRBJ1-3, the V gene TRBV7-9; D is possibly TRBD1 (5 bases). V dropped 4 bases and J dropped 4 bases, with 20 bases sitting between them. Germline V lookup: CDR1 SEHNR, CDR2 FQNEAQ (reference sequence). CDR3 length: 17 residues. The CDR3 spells CASSSPIGRADGNTIYF. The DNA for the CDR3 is TGTGCCAGCAGCTCACCCATTGGCAGGGCAGACGGAAACACCATATATTTT. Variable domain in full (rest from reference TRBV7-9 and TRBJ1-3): DTGVSQNPRHKITKRGQNVTFRCDPISEHNRLYWYRQTLGQGPEFLTYFQNEAQLEKSRLLSDRFSAERPKGSFSTLEIQRTEQGDSAMYLCASSSPIGRADGNTIYFGEGSWLTVV.

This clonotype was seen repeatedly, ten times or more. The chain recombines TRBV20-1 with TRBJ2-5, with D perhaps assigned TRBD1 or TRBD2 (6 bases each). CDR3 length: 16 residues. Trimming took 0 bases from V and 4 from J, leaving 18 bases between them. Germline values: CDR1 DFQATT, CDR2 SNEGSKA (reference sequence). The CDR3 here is CSARESPGASGETQYF. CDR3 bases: TGCAGTGCTAGAGAATCCCCGGGGGCGTCTGGAGAGACCCAGTACTTC.

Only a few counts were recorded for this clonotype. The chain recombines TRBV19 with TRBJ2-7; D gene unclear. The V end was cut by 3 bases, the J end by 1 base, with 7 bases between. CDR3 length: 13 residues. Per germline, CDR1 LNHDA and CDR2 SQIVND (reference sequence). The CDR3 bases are TGTGCCAGTAGTATGTCCAGGTCCTACGAGCAGTACTTC. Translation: CASSMSRSYEQYF.

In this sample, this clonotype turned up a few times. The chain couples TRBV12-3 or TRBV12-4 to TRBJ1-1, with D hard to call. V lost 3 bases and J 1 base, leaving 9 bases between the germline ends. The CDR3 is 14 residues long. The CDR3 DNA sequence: TGTGCCAGCAGTTTGTCAGCTTGGAACACTGAAGCTTTCTTT. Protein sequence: CASSLSAWNTEAFF.

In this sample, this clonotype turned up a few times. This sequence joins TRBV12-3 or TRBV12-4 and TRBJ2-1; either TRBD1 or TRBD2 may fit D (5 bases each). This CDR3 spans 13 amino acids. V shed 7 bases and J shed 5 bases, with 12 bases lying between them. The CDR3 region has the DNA TGTGCCAGCAACCGGGGCCCCCACAATGAGCAGTTCTTC. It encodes CASNRGPHNEQFF.

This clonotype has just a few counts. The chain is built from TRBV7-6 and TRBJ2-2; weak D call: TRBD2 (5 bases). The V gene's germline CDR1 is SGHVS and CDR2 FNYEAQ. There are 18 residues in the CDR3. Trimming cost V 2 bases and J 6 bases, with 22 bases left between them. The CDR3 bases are TGTGCCAGCAGCTTATCGTTCCGGATCGAAGGAGGCTCCGGGGAGCTGTTTTTT. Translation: CASSLSFRIEGGSGELFF.